The rows below give T cell receptor beta chains drawn from one sample of a study of blood T cell repertoires in COVID-19. Produced via immunoSEQ multiplex PCR; TCRdb's table is partial and in-frame only. The sample includes 75,000 to 80,000 clones, 75% to 90% of them seen just once. Sequenced: peripheral blood. The receptors originated from a human donor in a cohort sampled during active COVID-19. The CDR3 runs from the conserved cysteine through the conserved F or W. Fields, in order: clone size, J gene, V gene, D gene, CDR3 protein, CDR3 DNA. D genes are given only for firm matches. A row's size may be missing; if present it is once, few, many or a size class.

abundance: .
j_gene: TRBJ1-1
v_gene: TRBV11-1
d_gene: .
CDR3aa: CASSQQGVTEAFF
CDR3nt: TGTGCCAGCAGCCAACAGGGAGTCACTGAAGCTTTCTTT

abundance: .
j_gene: TRBJ1-6
v_gene: TRBV7-6
d_gene: .
CDR3aa: CASSPRVSGRGYSPLHF
CDR3nt: TGTGCCAGCAGCCCTCGGGTCTCGGGGAGAGGTTATTCACCCCTCCACTTT

abundance: .
j_gene: TRBJ2-1
v_gene: TRBV19
d_gene: .
CDR3aa: CASSLRVNEQFF
CDR3nt: TGTGCCAGTAGTCTCAGGGTGAATGAGCAGTTCTTC

abundance: .
j_gene: TRBJ2-6
v_gene: TRBV18
d_gene: .
CDR3aa: CASSPSRGLSGANVLTF
CDR3nt: TGTGCCAGCTCACCATCAAGGGGCCTCTCTGGGGCCAACGTCCTGACTTTC

abundance: .
j_gene: TRBJ1-1
v_gene: TRBV28
d_gene: .
CDR3aa: CASSKDSMNTEAFF
CDR3nt: TGTGCCAGCAGTAAGGACAGTATGAACACTGAAGCTTTCTTT

abundance: .
j_gene: TRBJ2-7
v_gene: TRBV3-1/TRBV3-2
d_gene: TRBD1
CDR3aa: CASSLGQGAFGYEQYF
CDR3nt: TGTGCCAGCAGCCTAGGACAGGGCGCCTTCGGTTACGAGCAGTACTTC

abundance: .
j_gene: TRBJ2-1
v_gene: TRBV11-2
d_gene: TRBD1
CDR3aa: CASSHRGLNNEQFF
CDR3nt: TGTGCCAGCAGCCATAGGGGGCTAAACAATGAGCAGTTCTTC

abundance: .
j_gene: TRBJ1-2
v_gene: TRBV7-6
d_gene: TRBD1
CDR3aa: CASSLTGDNYGYTF
CDR3nt: TGTGCCAGCAGCTTAACAGGGGACAACTATGGCTACACCTTC

abundance: .
j_gene: TRBJ1-1
v_gene: TRBV3-1/TRBV3-2
d_gene: .
CDR3aa: CASSQSGGGTEAFF
CDR3nt: TGTGCCAGCAGCCAATCCGGGGGGGGGACTGAAGCTTTCTTT

abundance: .
j_gene: TRBJ2-1
v_gene: TRBV5-1
d_gene: .
CDR3aa: CASSLVGDSYNEQFF
CDR3nt: TGCGCCAGCAGCTTGGTGGGAGACTCCTACAATGAGCAGTTCTTC

abundance: .
j_gene: TRBJ2-5
v_gene: TRBV5-6
d_gene: TRBD1
CDR3aa: CASSLFGQGASAQYF
CDR3nt: TGTGCCAGCAGCTTGTTCGGACAGGGGGCGTCGGCCCAGTACTTC

abundance: .
j_gene: TRBJ1-2
v_gene: TRBV7-2
d_gene: TRBD1
CDR3aa: CASSLETGRNYGYTF
CDR3nt: TGTGCCAGCAGCTTAGAGACAGGGAGGAACTATGGCTACACCTTC

abundance: few
j_gene: TRBJ2-7
v_gene: TRBV28
d_gene: TRBD1
CDR3aa: CASSLYQFSDRAPYEQYF
CDR3nt: TGTGCCAGCAGTTTATACCAATTTAGCGACAGGGCGCCCTACGAGCAGTACTTC

abundance: once
j_gene: TRBJ2-3
v_gene: TRBV14
d_gene: TRBD1
CDR3aa: CASSPNPGQGRDTQYF
CDR3nt: TGTGCCAGCAGCCCAAACCCGGGACAGGGGAGAGATACGCAGTATTTT

abundance: .
j_gene: TRBJ1-4
v_gene: TRBV19
d_gene: TRBD1
CDR3aa: CASSGQGATNEKLFF
CDR3nt: TGTGCCAGTAGTGGACAGGGTGCAACTAATGAAAAACTGTTTTTT

abundance: .
j_gene: TRBJ2-5
v_gene: TRBV7-6
d_gene: TRBD2
CDR3aa: CASSPTGGDGETQYF
CDR3nt: TGTGCCAGCAGCCCTACGGGAGGGGATGGGGAGACCCAGTACTTC

abundance: .
j_gene: TRBJ2-7
v_gene: TRBV7-8
d_gene: TRBD2
CDR3aa: CASSLSGRNYEQYF
CDR3nt: TGTGCCAGCAGCCTCAGCGGGAGAAATTACGAGCAGTACTTC

abundance: .
j_gene: TRBJ2-1
v_gene: TRBV29-1
d_gene: .
CDR3aa: CSVNIYNEQFF
CDR3nt: TGCAGCGTAAATATATACAATGAGCAGTTCTTC

abundance: .
j_gene: TRBJ1-4
v_gene: TRBV5-1
d_gene: TRBD1
CDR3aa: CASSAGTGDGEKLFF
CDR3nt: TGCGCCAGCAGCGCCGGGACAGGGGACGGTGAAAAACTGTTTTTT

abundance: .
j_gene: TRBJ1-4
v_gene: TRBV7-9
d_gene: .
CDR3aa: CASSEGTVSNEKLFF
CDR3nt: TGTGCCAGCAGCGAGGGGACTGTCTCAAATGAAAAACTGTTTTTT

abundance: .
j_gene: TRBJ2-1
v_gene: TRBV24-1
d_gene: TRBD1
CDR3aa: CATSDFRTGTGHPPRRQFF
CDR3nt: TGTGCCACCAGTGATTTTCGGACCGGGACAGGGCACCCTCCCAGAAGGCAGTTCTTC

abundance: .
j_gene: TRBJ2-7
v_gene: TRBV7-8
d_gene: .
CDR3aa: CASSLTNEQYF
CDR3nt: TGTGCCAGCAGCTTAACTAACGAGCAGTACTTC

abundance: .
j_gene: TRBJ2-7
v_gene: TRBV7-9
d_gene: TRBD1
CDR3aa: CASSFQGAEQYF
CDR3nt: TGTGCCAGCAGCTTTCAGGGGGCCGAGCAGTACTTC

abundance: few
j_gene: TRBJ1-4
v_gene: TRBV19
d_gene: TRBD1
CDR3aa: CASGTGDREKLFF
CDR3nt: TGTGCCAGTGGAACAGGGGATCGCGAAAAACTGTTTTTT

abundance: .
j_gene: TRBJ2-6
v_gene: TRBV2
d_gene: .
CDR3aa: CASSEDRAGANVLTF
CDR3nt: TGTGCCAGCAGTGAAGACAGGGCTGGGGCCAACGTCCTGACTTTC

abundance: .
j_gene: TRBJ1-2
v_gene: TRBV7-9
d_gene: .
CDR3aa: CASSLEAGDGYTF
CDR3nt: TGTGCCAGCAGCTTAGAGGCAGGGGACGGCTACACCTTC

abundance: .
j_gene: TRBJ1-2
v_gene: TRBV5-1
d_gene: .
CDR3aa: CASSLAPYQGDYGYTF
CDR3nt: TGCGCCAGCAGCTTGGCCCCATACCAGGGTGACTATGGCTACACCTTC

abundance: .
j_gene: TRBJ1-2
v_gene: TRBV9
d_gene: TRBD1
CDR3aa: CASSPGDREYGYTF
CDR3nt: TGTGCCAGCAGCCCGGGGGACAGGGAGTATGGCTACACCTTC

abundance: .
j_gene: TRBJ2-7
v_gene: TRBV28
d_gene: .
CDR3aa: CASSFRDISQTPYEQYF
CDR3nt: TGTGCCAGCAGTTTCCGGGACATTTCCCAGACCCCCTACGAGCAGTACTTC

abundance: many
j_gene: TRBJ1-6
v_gene: TRBV7-2
d_gene: .
CDR3aa: CASSFGVGDSPLHF
CDR3nt: TGTGCCAGCAGCTTCGGGGTAGGAGATTCACCCCTCCACTTT

abundance: .
j_gene: TRBJ2-7
v_gene: TRBV6-5
d_gene: .
CDR3aa: CASSIPGGYEQYF
CDR3nt: TGTGCCAGCAGTATACCCGGGGGATACGAGCAGTACTTC

abundance: .
j_gene: TRBJ1-3
v_gene: TRBV27
d_gene: .
CDR3aa: CASSSRLGGNTIYF
CDR3nt: TGTGCCAGCAGTTCCAGGCTGGGCGGAAACACCATATATTTT

abundance: .
j_gene: TRBJ1-2
v_gene: TRBV7-2
d_gene: .
CDR3aa: CASSPTTGVGYTF
CDR3nt: TGTGCCAGCAGCCCGACGACGGGGGTTGGCTACACCTTC

abundance: .
j_gene: TRBJ1-1
v_gene: TRBV28
d_gene: TRBD1
CDR3aa: CASSLRRQGTEAFF
CDR3nt: TGTGCCAGCAGTTTAAGGAGACAGGGGACTGAAGCTTTCTTT

abundance: .
j_gene: TRBJ2-4
v_gene: TRBV7-3
d_gene: .
CDR3aa: CASSVTGQAKNIQYF
CDR3nt: TGTGCCAGCAGCGTTACAGGTCAAGCCAAAAACATTCAGTACTTC

abundance: .
j_gene: TRBJ2-7
v_gene: TRBV7-9
d_gene: TRBD1
CDR3aa: CASSSSGTGPYEQYF
CDR3nt: TGTGCCAGCAGCTCCAGTGGGACAGGGCCTTACGAGCAGTACTTC

abundance: once
j_gene: TRBJ2-7
v_gene: TRBV5-1
d_gene: TRBD2
CDR3aa: CASSFTSGRASSYEQYF
CDR3nt: TGCGCCAGCAGCTTCACTAGCGGGAGGGCTAGCTCCTACGAGCAGTACTTC

abundance: .
j_gene: TRBJ2-5
v_gene: TRBV5-4
d_gene: TRBD2
CDR3aa: CASSQGLAYQETQYF
CDR3nt: TGTGCCAGCAGCCAGGGACTAGCGTACCAAGAGACCCAGTACTTC

abundance: once
j_gene: TRBJ1-3
v_gene: TRBV5-1
d_gene: .
CDR3aa: CASSNTGSGNTIYF
CDR3nt: TGCGCCAGCAGTAATACAGGGTCGGGAAACACCATATATTTT

abundance: .
j_gene: TRBJ2-7
v_gene: TRBV5-4
d_gene: TRBD1
CDR3aa: CASSFGAGGIGEQYF
CDR3nt: TGTGCCAGCAGCTTTGGGGCAGGGGGTATTGGCGAGCAGTACTTC

abundance: .
j_gene: TRBJ1-1
v_gene: TRBV5-1
d_gene: TRBD1
CDR3aa: CASSSAGTGGTEAFF
CDR3nt: TGCGCCAGCAGCTCAGCCGGGACAGGGGGCACTGAAGCTTTCTTT

abundance: .
j_gene: TRBJ2-7
v_gene: TRBV5-1
d_gene: TRBD1
CDR3aa: CASRPPGQIIYEQYF
CDR3nt: TGCGCCAGCAGACCACCGGGACAGATTATCTACGAGCAGTACTTC

abundance: .
j_gene: TRBJ1-5
v_gene: TRBV5-5
d_gene: .
CDR3aa: CASSFRQATQPQHF
CDR3nt: TGTGCCAGCAGCTTTCGTCAAGCAACTCAGCCCCAGCATTTT

abundance: .
j_gene: TRBJ2-5
v_gene: TRBV10-3
d_gene: TRBD2
CDR3aa: CAISEVQTSGKETQYF
CDR3nt: TGTGCCATCAGTGAAGTTCAAACTAGCGGCAAAGAGACCCAGTACTTC

abundance: few
j_gene: TRBJ2-5
v_gene: TRBV18
d_gene: .
CDR3aa: CASSPLVAETQYF
CDR3nt: TGTGCCAGCTCACCATTGGTAGCGGAGACCCAGTACTTC

abundance: .
j_gene: TRBJ2-2
v_gene: TRBV10-1
d_gene: .
CDR3aa: CASNPGLNTGELFF
CDR3nt: TGCGCCAGCAATCCAGGGCTCAACACCGGGGAGCTGTTTTTT

abundance: .
j_gene: TRBJ1-2
v_gene: TRBV19
d_gene: .
CDR3aa: CASSIGTFLGYTF
CDR3nt: TGTGCCAGTAGTATTGGGACTTTTCTTGGCTACACCTTC

abundance: .
j_gene: TRBJ2-7
v_gene: TRBV5-6
d_gene: TRBD1
CDR3aa: CASRIYRGRNEQYF
CDR3nt: TGTGCCAGCAGGATATACAGGGGGCGGAACGAGCAGTACTTC

abundance: once
j_gene: TRBJ2-2
v_gene: TRBV20-1
d_gene: .
CDR3aa: CSATVEGELFF
CDR3nt: TGCAGTGCTACGGTGGAGGGGGAGCTGTTTTTT

abundance: .
j_gene: TRBJ1-6
v_gene: TRBV5-4
d_gene: .
CDR3aa: CASSLGYRNSPLHF
CDR3nt: TGTGCCAGCAGCTTGGGGTACAGGAATTCACCCCTCCACTTT

abundance: .
j_gene: TRBJ2-2
v_gene: TRBV5-1
d_gene: TRBD2
CDR3aa: CASSADASGRAGELFF
CDR3nt: TGCGCCAGCAGCGCCGACGCTAGCGGGAGAGCCGGGGAGCTGTTTTTT

abundance: .
j_gene: TRBJ1-1
v_gene: TRBV6-6
d_gene: TRBD1
CDR3aa: CASIPGTGLLLTEAFF
CDR3nt: TGTGCCAGCATACCAGGGACAGGGCTCCTCTTAACTGAAGCTTTCTTT

abundance: .
j_gene: TRBJ1-1
v_gene: TRBV5-5
d_gene: .
CDR3aa: CASSLSWNTEAFF
CDR3nt: TGTGCCAGCAGCTTGTCGTGGAACACTGAAGCTTTCTTT

abundance: .
j_gene: TRBJ2-1
v_gene: TRBV18
d_gene: TRBD1
CDR3aa: CASSRGDRGLNEQFF
CDR3nt: TGTGCCAGCTCACGGGGCGACAGGGGGCTTAATGAGCAGTTCTTC

abundance: .
j_gene: TRBJ1-3
v_gene: TRBV7-6
d_gene: .
CDR3aa: CASSATGRSRNTIYF
CDR3nt: TGTGCCAGCAGCGCAACAGGGCGTTCGAGAAACACCATATATTTT

abundance: few
j_gene: TRBJ2-7
v_gene: TRBV7-3
d_gene: .
CDR3aa: CASSLSAASSYEQYF
CDR3nt: TGTGCCAGCAGCTTATCCGCGGCGAGCTCCTACGAGCAGTACTTC